This TCR beta chain was sequenced for a study of cytomegalovirus exposure and HLA in healthy donors. The study's findings and limits: Among the CMV-associated chains, three were confirmed in vitro as specific for CMV antigens.

In this sample, this clone turned up a few times. Its antigen is as yet unknown. TCRdb's table, derived via immunoSEQ multiplex PCR, lists solely in-frame clones and lacks some. The sample lists some 250,000 clones, around 86% occurring once. The donors were part of the roughly 120-subject validation cohort, which stood apart from the roughly 640-subject first cohort. The CDR3 length is 15 residues. V lost 3 bases, J lost 3 bases, and 11 bases lay in between. Germline V gene sequence: CDR1 ENHRY, CDR2 SYGVKD. Sequenced sample: PBMCs. This sequence originates from a woman in her 30s in good health and CMV-seropositive. The gene calls are TRBV10-3 and TRBJ2-2; D may be TRBD2 (5 bases). CDR3 protein: CAISDNLEDTGELFF. CDR3 nucleotide sequence: TGTGCCATCAGTGATAACTTGGAGGACACCGGGGAGCTGTTTTTT.